A single sample is the source of the 25 T cell receptor beta chains below, sequenced in a study of memory CD4+ T cells and cytomegalovirus serostatus. Single viable CD3+CD4+CD8-CD45RO+ cells were sorted as the memory CD4+ T cells. TCRdb's table, derived via immunoSEQ multiplex PCR, lists solely in-frame clones and lacks some. The sample contains about 60,000 clones, roughly 75% of which appear only once. The material sequenced was memory CD4+ T cells from blood. The origin of the receptors is an adult in good health and CMV-seronegative. Some clones in this sample may be carry-over from other donors' samples.

The genes are TRBV19 and TRBJ2-1; 11 nucleotides line up with TRBD2. The CDR3 consists of 15 residues. V lost 3 bases to trimming and J lost 8 bases; unmatched junction nucleotides: 6. The germline CDR1 and CDR2 sequences are LNHDA and SQIVND (reference sequence). CDR3 in DNA: TGTGCCAGTAGTATTGGGCTAGCGGGAGGCGATGAGCAGTTCTTC. Translation gives CASSIGLAGGDEQFF.

The V call is TRBV4-3, the J call TRBJ1-1; D is ambiguous. V dropped 0 bases and J dropped 3 bases, with 5 bases sitting between them. Germline-derived CDR1 and CDR2 are LGHNA and YSLEER. The CDR3 runs to 13 residues. The CDR3 loop is CASSQDRYTEAFF. Written as DNA, the CDR3 is TGCGCCAGCAGCCAAGATCGATACACTGAAGCTTTCTTT.

The CDR3 region has the DNA TGTGCCAGCAGCTCAAGGACAGGGGGATACGAGCAGTACTTC. Translated: CASSSRTGGYEQYF. The chain employs TRBV6-5 and TRBJ2-7; the match to TRBD1 covers 10 bases. CDR1 is MNHEY and CDR2 is SVGAGI in the germline V gene. The CDR3 has 14 residues. Trimming removed 6 bases from V and 4 bases from J; junction bases left unmatched: 6.

This chain links TRBV10-2 with TRBJ2-7; D perhaps matches TRBD2 (6 bases). CDR1 and CDR2 (germline): WSHSY, SAAADI. Trimming stripped 8 bases from V and 4 bases from J, with 15 bases between. This CDR3 contains 13 residues. CDR3 loop: CASGETRSYEQYF. The CDR3 nucleotides are TGCGCCAGCGGGGAGACTAGATCGTACGAGCAGTACTTC.

The chain employs TRBV18 and TRBJ2-5, with no clear D. Germline loops: CDR1 KGHSH, CDR2 LQKENI. Trimming cost V 3 bases and J 5 bases, with 10 bases left between them. This CDR3 is 13 amino acids long. CDR3 nucleotides: TGTGCCAGCTCACCGCCGGCTTTTGAGACCCAGTACTTC. This sequence encodes CASSPPAFETQYF.

The genes are TRBV19 and TRBJ2-1; D may be TRBD1 or TRBD2 (6 bases each). Between the trimmed V and J ends, which lost 7 bases and 10 bases, there was a span of 17 bases. The CDR3 totals 13 residues. Germline-derived CDR1 and CDR2 are LNHDA and SQIVND (reference sequence). Here the CDR3 DNA reads TGTGCCAGTATGACGACTGGGGGGACAGAGCAGTTCTTC. Amino acid sequence: CASMTTGGTEQFF.

The rearrangement joins TRBV18 to TRBJ2-5; D gene unclear. CDR1 is KGHSH and CDR2 is LQKENI in the germline V gene. The CDR3 consists of 14 residues. V gave up 2 bases and J gave up 2 bases, with 9 bases separating them. The CDR3 is CASSPSRSQETQYF. The CDR3 DNA follows: TGTGCCAGCTCACCAAGCCGGAGTCAAGAGACCCAGTACTTC.

The chain recombines TRBV7-9 with TRBJ2-1; 7 nucleotides agree with TRBD1. The length of the CDR3 is 17 residues. Unmatched junction bases numbered 11, after V lost 5 bases and J lost 1 base. Germline V lookup: CDR1 SEHNR, CDR2 FQNEAQ (reference sequence). Here the CDR3 DNA reads TGTGCCAGCAGCCCCCGTCTAAAGGGGGCATCCTACAATGAGCAGTTCTTC. Amino acids: CASSPRLKGASYNEQFF.

The chain combines TRBV9 with TRBJ2-5; D is undetermined. From germline, CDR1 is SGDLS and CDR2 YYNGEE. V lost 0 bases and J lost 0, with 6 bases in between. The CDR3 has 14 residues. Here the CDR3 reads CASSVGTNQETQYF. In DNA form, the CDR3 reads TGTGCCAGCAGCGTAGGGACCAACCAAGAGACCCAGTACTTC.

This clone appeared once. V usage is TRBV11-2 and J usage is TRBJ1-2; 8 bases are a match to TRBD1. CDR3 length: 15 amino acids. Germline assignment: CDR1 SGHAT and CDR2 FQNNGV. J was trimmed by 2 bases and V by 4 bases; bases with no gene match: 6. This CDR3 reads CASSSLQGVNYGYTF. CDR3 nucleotide sequence: TGTGCCAGCAGCTCCCTACAGGGGGTAAACTATGGCTACACCTTC.

This sequence joins TRBV27 and TRBJ2-5; 8 bases align to TRBD1. Germline-derived CDR1 and CDR2 are MNHEY and SMNVEV (reference sequence). With 6 bases clipped from V and 2 bases from J, the junction kept 14 bases outside the gene matches. CDR3 length equals 17 residues. In nucleotides, the CDR3 is TGTGCCAGCAGACCTCCCGCCGGGAGACAGGGGCAAGAGACCCAGTACTTC. This translates into CASRPPAGRQGQETQYF.

This clone has only one observation. The chain carries TRBV27 and TRBJ2-1; no clear D gene. Between the trimmed V and J ends, which lost 3 bases and 11 bases, there was a span of 14 bases. CDR1 and CDR2 from the germline V gene are MNHEY and SMNVEV (reference sequence). This CDR3 spans 13 amino acids. CDR3: CASSLTRRSKQFF. The CDR3 DNA reads as TGTGCCAGCAGTTTGACGCGACGGAGTAAGCAGTTCTTC.

The chain recombines TRBV5-5 with TRBJ1-4; D gene uncertain. The CDR3 spans 14 residues. V was cut by 0 bases and J by 8 bases, with 11 bases left in between. CDR1 and CDR2 from the germline V gene are SGHKS and YYEKEE (reference sequence). In DNA, the CDR3 is TGTGCCAGCAGCTTGGTAGAATTAGAGGAAAAACTGTTTTTT. Translated, it gives CASSLVELEEKLFF.

The V call is TRBV21-1, the J call TRBJ2-4; the table's D gene call, TRBD2, was not cross checked with the DNA. TRBV21-1 is a pseudogene. The CDR3 sequence is 18 residues long. In nucleotides, the CDR3 is TGTGCCAGCAGCAAAGTCCCCCGGGGGTTTCTAGCCAAAAACATTCAGTACTTC. Its protein product is CASSKVPRGFLAKNIQYF.

The sample holds one count of this clone. The J gene is TRBJ1-2, the V gene TRBV5-1, with 8 bases aligning to TRBD1. Trimming at V came to 4 bases and at J to 4 bases, leaving 6 bases not matched to a gene. The CDR3 is 14 amino acids. Germline V gene sequence: CDR1 SGHRS, CDR2 YFSETQ. CDR3 in amino acids: CASSPTGEGYGYTF. CDR3 bases: TGCGCCAGCAGCCCGACAGGGGAAGGCTATGGCTACACCTTC. The full variable domain, rest sourced from reference TRBV5-1 and TRBJ1-2, is KAGVTQTPRYLIKTRGQQVTLSCSPISGHRSVSWYQQTPGQGLQFLFEYFSETQRNKGNFPGRFSGRQFSNSRSEMNVSTLELGDSALYLCASSPTGEGYGYTFGSGTRLTVV.

This chain joins TRBV2 and TRBJ2-6; D gene ambiguous. CDR1 and CDR2 (germline): SNHLY, FYNNEI. V was pared by 4 bases and J by 2 bases, with 3 bases between. The CDR3 has 13 amino acids. As DNA, the CDR3 is TGTGCCAGCAGTGGCACTGGGGCCAACGTCCTGACTTTC. Amino acid sequence: CASSGTGANVLTF.

In DNA form, the CDR3 reads TGTGCCAGCAGAGCCGGGCCGGGACTAGCGCCTTTAGGTGAGCAGTTCTTC. Translated, it gives CASRAGPGLAPLGEQFF. The rearrangement uses TRBV5-4 and TRBJ2-1; 10 bases agree with TRBD2. The germline gives CDR1 SGHNT, CDR2 YYREEE (reference sequence). This CDR3 is 17 amino acids long. The J segment lost 9 bases and the V segment lost 5 bases, leaving 17 bases of the junction unmatched. The whole variable domain, filled in from reference TRBV5-4 and TRBJ2-1, reads ETGVTQSPTHLIKTRGQQVTLRCSSQSGHNTVSWYQQALGQGPQFIFQYYREEENGRGNFPPRFSGLQFPNYSSELNVNALELDDSALYLCASRAGPGLAPLGEQFFGPGTRLTVL.

A word on this clone: Other DNA sequences from this sample encode an identical CDR3 as well. The rearrangement joins TRBV7-9 to TRBJ1-5; weak D call: TRBD1 (5 bases). Trimming pared 3 bases from V and 3 bases from J, leaving 12 bases between. The CDR3 totals 15 residues. Germline-derived CDR1 and CDR2 are SEHNR and FQNEAQ (reference sequence). CDR3: CASSLGPGFNQPQHF. In nucleotides, the CDR3 is TGTGCCAGCAGCTTGGGGCCGGGCTTCAATCAGCCCCAGCATTTT.

The rearrangement links TRBV27 to TRBJ1-2; D perhaps matches TRBD1 (6 bases). Per germline, CDR1 MNHEY and CDR2 SMNVEV (reference sequence). Trimming took 4 bases from V and 2 from J, leaving 8 bases between them. The CDR3 length is 13 residues. The CDR3 region is CASSSDRNYGYTF. In DNA, the CDR3 is TGTGCCAGCAGTTCCGACAGGAACTATGGCTACACCTTC.

The rearrangement joins TRBV5-1 to TRBJ2-1; D not resolved. V lost 0 bases to trimming and J lost 0 bases, with 7 bases between them. Germline-derived CDR1 and CDR2 are SGHRS and YFSETQ. The CDR3 sequence is 15 residues long. CDR3 in DNA: TGCGCCAGCAGCTTGGGGGCAGGCTCCTACAATGAGCAGTTCTTC. It codes for CASSLGAGSYNEQFF.

The chain combines TRBV7-6 with TRBJ2-5; D gene ambiguous. V dropped 1 base and J dropped 1 base, with 4 bases sitting between them. Germline assignment: CDR1 SGHVS and CDR2 FNYEAQ. This CDR3 comprises 13 residues. The chain's CDR3 is CASSLVVQETQYF. Written as DNA, the CDR3 is TGTGCCAGCAGCTTAGTGGTCCAAGAGACCCAGTACTTC.

The chain uses TRBV5-5 and TRBJ2-5, with 8 bases that match TRBD1. The V and J ends lost 0 bases and 7 bases, in that order; junction bases with no gene match: 11. The germline V gene has CDR1 SGHKS and CDR2 YYEKEE (reference sequence). This CDR3 is built from 16 residues. The CDR3, as DNA: TGTGCCAGCAGCTTGGCCCTTAGTACGGGGACAGGGACCCAGTACTTC. Its protein is CASSLALSTGTGTQYF.

The CDR3 sequence: CASSPGGDFGPQQPQHF. The CDR3 DNA reads TGCGCCAGCAGCCCGGGAGGTGATTTCGGACCACAGCAGCCCCAGCATTTT. The chain is built from TRBV5-1 and TRBJ1-5, with D hard to call. Germline CDR1 reads SGHRS; CDR2 reads YFSETQ. This CDR3 has 17 amino acids. Trimming removed 4 bases from V and 7 bases from J, with 24 bases in between.

J is TRBJ2-1 and V is TRBV11-2, with 11 bases matching TRBD2. The CDR3 has 14 amino acids. Germline trimming cut 3 bases from V and 10 bases from J; bases unmatched to any gene: 5. Germline assignment: CDR1 SGHAT and CDR2 FQNNGV. CDR3 sequence: CASSFARTSGEQFF. The CDR3 DNA reads TGTGCCAGCAGCTTTGCAAGGACTAGCGGGGAGCAGTTCTTC.

This clone has only one observation. V usage is TRBV4-1 and J usage is TRBJ1-5; the D gene is possibly TRBD1 (5 bases). The germline V gene encodes CDR1 MGHRA and CDR2 YSYEKL. Trimming stripped 5 bases from V and 5 bases from J, with 16 bases between. This CDR3 comprises 15 residues. The DNA of the CDR3 is TGCGCCAGCAGCTACCGGGACTCCCTGTATCAGCCCCAGCATTTT. Translating it yields CASSYRDSLYQPQHF.